Each of the 10 T cell receptor beta chains below was sequenced from the same sample in a study of OX40 agonist ivuxolimab in advanced cancers. Sequenced by immunoSEQ multiplex PCR; TCRdb stores in-frame clones only, minus some. The table lists around 99,000 clones, less than 95% of them singletons. Sequencing was performed on CD4+ or CD8+ T cells sorted from blood, taken in a trial of the OX40 agonist ivuxolimab. The receptors stem from an adult with an advanced solid tumor such as melanoma, head and neck, liver or kidney cancer.

The chain employs TRBV9 and TRBJ1-6; D unresolved. Germline assignment: CDR1 SGDLS and CDR2 YYNGEE. Trimming cost V 1 base and J 3 bases, with 8 bases left between them. This CDR3 region has 15 residues. CDR3 coding DNA: TGTGCCAGCAGCGTAAGACAAGACTATAATTCACCCCTCCACTTT. This translates into CASSVRQDYNSPLHF.

This chain connects TRBV7-2 to TRBJ1-1; D ambiguous. Per the germline V gene, CDR1 is SGHTA and CDR2 is FQGNSA. Trimming pared 3 bases from V and 1 base from J, leaving 9 bases between. The CDR3 consists of 14 residues. The CDR3 region is CASSFWSGNTEAFF. Here the CDR3 DNA reads TGTGCCAGCAGCTTTTGGTCTGGGAACACTGAAGCTTTCTTT.

The chain links TRBV28 to TRBJ1-3; D is perhaps TRBD1 (6 bases). Germline-derived CDR1 and CDR2 are MDHEN and SYDVKM. V shed 0 bases and J shed 0 bases, with 6 bases lying between them. The CDR3 is 15 amino acids. CDR3 bases: TGTGCCAGCAGTTTATGGGACAGCTCTGGAAACACCATATATTTT. Encoded protein: CASSLWDSSGNTIYF. The full variable domain, with the rest looked up from reference TRBV28 and TRBJ1-3, is DVKVTQSSRYLVKRTGEKVFLECVQDMDHENMFWYRQDPGLGLRLIYFSYDVKMKEKGDIPEGYSVSREKKERFSLILESASTNQTSMYLCASSLWDSSGNTIYFGEGSWLTVV.

The rearrangement uses TRBV4-2 and TRBJ1-4; D not certain. The CDR3 is 14 residues long. Germline V gene sequence: CDR1 LGHNA, CDR2 YNFKEQ. Trimming pared 4 bases from V and 7 bases from J, leaving 13 bases between. The CDR3 is CASSRALQAEKLFF. CDR3 DNA: TGTGCCAGCAGCCGGGCCTTACAAGCTGAAAAACTGTTTTTT.

The V gene is TRBV28, the J gene TRBJ1-3; unclear D gene. The CDR3 totals 13 residues. Germline V gene lookup returns CDR1 MDHEN and CDR2 SYDVKM. V shed 1 base and J shed 4 bases, with 5 bases lying between them. The CDR3 DNA sequence: TGTGCCAGCAGTTTATATTACGGAAACACCATATATTTT. Its protein is CASSLYYGNTIYF. Using reference TRBV28 and TRBJ1-3 for the parts outside the CDR3, the full variable domain is DVKVTQSSRYLVKRTGEKVFLECVQDMDHENMFWYRQDPGLGLRLIYFSYDVKMKEKGDIPEGYSVSREKKERFSLILESASTNQTSMYLCASSLYYGNTIYFGEGSWLTVV.

This clone was observed a single time. The rearrangement uses TRBV2 and TRBJ1-5; D unresolved. The germline V gene encodes CDR1 SNHLY and CDR2 FYNNEI. The germline V and J ends were trimmed by 7 bases and 3 bases, with 16 bases remaining between them. The CDR3 is made up of 15 amino acids. The CDR3 loop reads CASTPRGGDNQPQHF. As DNA, the CDR3 is TGTGCCAGCACCCCTAGAGGTGGGGACAATCAGCCCCAGCATTTT. The whole variable domain, remainder taken from reference TRBV2 and TRBJ1-5, is EPEVTQTPSHQVTQMGQEVILRCVPISNHLYFYWYRQILGQKVEFLVSFYNNEISEKSEIFDDQFSVERPDGSNFTLKIRSTKLEDSAMYFCASTPRGGDNQPQHFGDGTRLSIL.

This chain uses TRBV19 with TRBJ2-3, with TRBD2 as a possible D gene (5 bases). V lost 6 bases and J 4 bases, leaving 8 bases between the germline ends. Germline values: CDR1 LNHDA, CDR2 SQIVND (reference sequence). The CDR3 sequence is 12 residues long. In nucleotides, the CDR3 is TGTGCCAGTAGACTAGGTCCAGATACGCAGTATTTT. Encoded protein: CASRLGPDTQYF.

V and J are TRBV5-1 and TRBJ2-5, with D possibly being TRBD1 (7 bases). CDR1 is SGHRS and CDR2 is YFSETQ in the germline V gene. The CDR3 extends over 15 amino acids. V gave up 0 bases and J gave up 2 bases, with 11 bases separating them. The CDR3 nucleotides are TGCGCCAGCAGCTTGGGGCGGGGACAGCAAGAGACCCAGTACTTC. The encoded protein is CASSLGRGQQETQYF.

This clone was found once. V is TRBV11-2 and J is TRBJ1-2; D is unclear. CDR1 and CDR2 (germline): SGHAT, FQNNGV. V was clipped by 0 bases and J by 0 bases, with 5 bases between them. The CDR3 extends over 14 amino acids. CDR3: CASSLDRTNYGYTF. The CDR3 nucleotides read TGTGCCAGCAGCTTAGACAGGACTAACTATGGCTACACCTTC.

V and J are TRBV6-5 and TRBJ2-5; perhaps TRBD2 as D (5 bases). Trimming cost V 4 bases and J 1 base, with 10 bases left between them. The CDR3 has 14 residues. The germline CDR1 and CDR2 sequences are MNHEY and SVGAGI. CDR3 in DNA: TGTGCCAGCAGTTTAGGACTGGCCCAAGAGACCCAGTACTTC. Translating gives CASSLGLAQETQYF.